This T cell receptor beta chain was documented in a study of cytomegalovirus exposure and HLA in healthy donors. About the research overall: According to later analysis, the same platform produced the roughly 110 validation and 666 first-cohort repertoires.

Profiled with immunoSEQ multiplex PCR; TCRdb holds only in-frame clones, not every one. The sample lists 150,000 to 250,000 clones; around 80% were seen once. The donors were part of the validation cohort, which consisted of under 150 subjects and was separate from the first cohort of 666 subjects. This clonotype was sampled from a woman in her twenties or thirties in good health and CMV-seronegative. Input material: PBMCs.

The CDR3 region has the DNA TGCGCCAGCAGCCATTCGTGGACAGGGGGCCTGAACACTGAAGCTTTCTTT. This encodes CASSHSWTGGLNTEAFF. The chain combines TRBV4-1 with TRBJ1-1; 11 bases are a match to TRBD1. CDR3 length: 17 amino acids. The germline gives CDR1 MGHRA, CDR2 YSYEKL. Germline trimming cut 3 bases from V and 0 bases from J; bases unmatched to any gene: 6.